One sample yielded the 17 T cell receptor beta chains listed below, sequenced in a study of T cells in Graves' hyperthyroidism and ophthalmopathy. Authors of the study amplified TCR beta CDR3 regions from RNA transcripts. With the HTBI primer set, the TCR CDR3 went through a first round of RT-PCR. TCRdb used MiXCR to reprocess the multiplex PCR reads, holding one entry per CDR3 protein. There are hundreds of thousands of distinct CDR3 sequences in the sample; more than 15% occur only once, and under 3.5% lies in the top ten. The sample was blood. Receptor source: a woman aged 40 to 50 with Graves' ophthalmopathy.

In this sample, this clonotype turned up a few times. V and J are TRBV6-1 and TRBJ1-3; 9 positions agree with TRBD1. CDR1 is MNHNS and CDR2 is SASEGT in the germline V gene. The CDR3 contains 14 residues. J lost 9 bases, V lost 6 bases, and 9 bases had no gene match. The CDR3 region is CASRRGTGRPTIYF. For the CDR3, the DNA is TGTGCCAGCAGACGGGGGACAGGGAGACCCACCATATATTTT.

This chain uses TRBV19 with TRBJ1-5, with D possibly TRBD1 on 6 matching bases. V was shortened by 7 bases and J by 4 bases, with 14 bases between the two germline ends. Per the germline V gene, CDR1 is LNHDA and CDR2 is SQIVND (reference sequence). The CDR3 runs 14 residues. The CDR3 spells CASTGQYSNQPQHF. The CDR3 DNA reads TGTGCCAGTACGGGACAATATAGTAATCAGCCCCAGCATTTT.

This chain links TRBV5-6 with TRBJ2-1; D unresolved. This CDR3 region has 15 residues. The V end was cut by 5 bases, the J end by 4 bases, with 16 bases between. Germline V gene lookup returns CDR1 SGHDT and CDR2 YYEEEE. This CDR3 reads CASSPGPDFYNEQFF. CDR3 bases: TGTGCCAGCAGTCCCGGCCCAGACTTTTACAATGAGCAGTTCTTC.

There are a few counts of this clonotype. This sequence joins TRBV12-3 or TRBV12-4 and TRBJ2-1; TRBD1 agrees at 7 bases. Trimming at V came to 5 bases and at J to 6 bases, leaving 4 bases not matched to a gene. The CDR3 is 13 amino acids. The CDR3 protein is CASSQTGANEQFF. CDR3 sequence (DNA): TGTGCCAGCAGTCAAACAGGGGCCAATGAGCAGTTCTTC.

V is TRBV5-6 and J is TRBJ2-1; 10 nucleotides match TRBD2. The CDR3 is 15 amino acids. V shed 4 bases, J shed 3 bases, and the junction held 4 bases outside the gene matches. From germline, CDR1 is SGHDT and CDR2 YYEEEE. This CDR3 reads CASSTTSGLYNEQFF. CDR3 DNA sequence: TGTGCCAGCAGCACGACTAGCGGGCTCTACAATGAGCAGTTCTTC. Full variable domain (outside the CDR3, taken from reference TRBV5-6 and TRBJ2-1): DAGVTQSPTHLIKTRGQQVTLRCSPKSGHDTVSWYQQALGQGPQFIFQYYEEEERQRGNFPDRFSGHQFPNYSSELNVNALLLGDSALYLCASSTTSGLYNEQFFGPGTRLTVL.

The chain recombines TRBV7-9 with TRBJ2-1; 13 bases fit TRBD2. The germline CDR1 and CDR2 sequences are SEHNR and FQNEAQ (reference sequence). There are 17 residues in the CDR3. The V and J ends lost 5 bases and 1 base, in that order; junction bases with no gene match: 5. Written as DNA, the CDR3 is TGTGCCAGCAGCCGGACTAGCGGGAGCCGGTCCTACAATGAGCAGTTCTTC. Amino acids: CASSRTSGSRSYNEQFF.

This clonotype was counted a single time. This sequence may be a read error, since a much larger clone differs from it by one base. The chain joins TRBV30 to TRBJ1-6; D is perhaps TRBD1 (5 bases). Germline assignment: CDR1 GTSNPN and CDR2 SVGIG (reference sequence). V was cut by 3 bases and J by 6 bases, with 9 bases left in between. The CDR3 runs 13 residues. The chain's CDR3 is CAWREGSNSPLHF. As DNA, the CDR3 is TGTGCCTGGAGGGAGGGGAGTAATTCACCCCTCCACTTT.

This clonotype was seen at least ten times. The chain couples TRBV11-2 to TRBJ2-7; possible D gene TRBD2, 5 bases. Germline V lookup: CDR1 SGHAT, CDR2 FQNNGV. The ends were cut back, 1 base at V and 7 bases at J, with 14 bases in the middle. This CDR3 comprises 14 residues. In nucleotides, the CDR3 is TGTGCCAGCAGCTTAGGTTCGGGGTTTGGGGAGCAGTACTTC. Protein sequence: CASSLGSGFGEQYF.

This clonotype occurred many times. The J gene is TRBJ2-5, the V gene TRBV11-2; D remains ambiguous. V was trimmed by 1 base and J by 5 bases, leaving 8 bases between them. CDR3 length: 13 residues. Germline loops: CDR1 SGHAT, CDR2 FQNNGV. In nucleotides, the CDR3 is TGTGCCAGCAGCTTAGTCCCCGGTGAGACCCAGTACTTC. Residues: CASSLVPGETQYF.

At least ten counts were recorded for this clonotype. The gene calls are TRBV30 and TRBJ1-2; TRBD1 is a possible D gene (5 bases). The CDR3 is 10 amino acids. Germline values: CDR1 GTSNPN, CDR2 SVGIG (reference sequence). V was trimmed by 3 bases and J by 8 bases, leaving 7 bases between them. The CDR3 nucleotides read TGTGCCTGGAGGACAGACGGCTACACCTTC. Translated: CAWRTDGYTF.

This clonotype appeared a few times. The chain couples TRBV13 to TRBJ2-7; unclear D gene. Per the germline V gene, CDR1 is PRHDT and CDR2 is FYEKMQ (reference sequence). V lost 4 bases to trimming and J lost 0 bases, with 10 bases between them. This CDR3 region has 14 residues. The CDR3 DNA is TGTGCCAGCAGCTACGGCCGGTTCTCCTACGAGCAGTACTTC. Translated, it gives CASSYGRFSYEQYF. The full variable domain, completed using reference TRBV13 and TRBJ2-7, is AAGVIQSPRHLIKEKRETATLKCYPIPRHDTVYWYQQGPGQDPQFLISFYEKMQSDKGSIPDRFSAQQFSDYHSELNMSSLELGDSALYFCASSYGRFSYEQYFGPGTRLTVT.

As for this clonotype: A much larger clone is a single base away; this may be a read error. The rearrangement joins TRBV11-2 to TRBJ1-1; no clear D gene. Germline values: CDR1 SGHAT, CDR2 FQNNGV. This CDR3 is built from 15 residues. Trimming pared 4 bases from V and 0 bases from J, leaving 12 bases between. The CDR3 protein is CASSSATRMNTEAFF. DNA of the CDR3: TGTGCCAGCAGCTCGGCGACGCGGATGAACACTGAAGCTTTCTTT.

This clonotype was recorded at least ten times. This sequence joins TRBV28 and TRBJ2-5; weak D call: TRBD1 (5 bases). The V end lost 3 bases, the J end lost 2 bases, and 19 bases lay between the germline ends. The germline V gene has CDR1 MDHEN and CDR2 SYDVKM. The CDR3 spans 17 residues. CDR3: CASSFLVGRAEQETQYF. The CDR3 DNA follows: TGTGCCAGCAGTTTCTTAGTCGGCAGGGCGGAGCAAGAGACCCAGTACTTC.

Here the CDR3 DNA reads TGCAGCGTCGCCGGGCCGCGGGCTTCCGAGCAGTACTTC. Its translation: CSVAGPRASEQYF. V gene TRBV29-1 combines with J gene TRBJ2-7, with D possibly matching TRBD2 (5 bases). The ends were cut back, 6 bases at V and 6 bases at J, with 18 bases in the middle. Germline CDR1 and CDR2: SQVTM and ANQGSEA. The CDR3 consists of 13 residues.

Note on this clonotype: A much larger clone sits a single nucleotide away, making a read error possible. The gene calls are TRBV20-1 and TRBJ2-1; 9 nucleotides match TRBD2. The CDR3 runs to 14 residues. Germline V lookup: CDR1 DFQATT, CDR2 SNEGSKA (reference sequence). For the CDR3, the DNA is TGCATTGCTAGAGATAGCGGGGGATTGGGTGAGCAGTTCTTC. The encoded protein is CIARDSGGLGEQFF.

This clonotype has a count of ten or more. This chain uses TRBV2 with TRBJ2-5; 7 bases are a match to TRBD2. Per germline, CDR1 SNHLY and CDR2 FYNNEI. V trimming: 7 bases; J trimming: 3 bases; junction bases outside the gene matches: 11. CDR3 size: 15 residues. As DNA, the CDR3 is TGTGCCAGCAACGTTGCCGGGACTACCAAAGAGACCCAGTACTTC. This translates into CASNVAGTTKETQYF. Supplemented by reference TRBV2 and TRBJ2-5, the full variable domain reads EPEVTQTPSHQVTQMGQEVILRCVPISNHLYFYWYRQILGQKVEFLVSFYNNEISEKSEIFDDQFSVERPDGSNFTLKIRSTKLEDSAMYFCASNVAGTTKETQYFGPGTRLLVL.

In its sample, this clonotype was seen many times. The V gene is TRBV20-1, the J gene TRBJ1-5, with unresolved D. V gave up 3 bases and J gave up 5 bases, with 8 bases separating them. The CDR3 consists of 12 residues. Germline CDR1 DFQATT, CDR2 SNEGSKA (reference sequence). The CDR3, as DNA: TGCAGTGCTAGTCGAAATTATCAGCCCCAGCATTTT. This translates into CSASRNYQPQHF.